This T cell receptor (beta chain) was recorded in a study of cytomegalovirus exposure and HLA in healthy donors. Study-level findings and limits: The investigators catalogued under 200 TCR beta chains as cytomegalovirus-associated. A few CMV-associated chains were confirmed in vitro to be specific for CMV antigens. Later analysis identified about 18,000 TCR beta sequences associated with HLA alleles, using a false discovery rate threshold of 0.05. Certain sequence variants were highly shared and formed a cluster, and this cluster was likely a sequencing artifact.

PCR amplification relied on 60 Vbeta primers (plus 13 Jbeta primers). Some clones are missing from TCRdb's copy, which holds only in-frame ones; the method was immunoSEQ multiplex PCR. The sample holds approximately 80,000 clones, around 70% seen once. The CDR3 sequence is 16 residues long. Losses at the gene ends were 4 bases for V and 1 base for J; bases not matched to a gene: 10. Germline loops: CDR1 SGHNT, CDR2 YYREEE (reference sequence). This clone showed up just a few times. Its antigen is still unknown. This chain joins TRBV5-4 and TRBJ2-7; the match to TRBD1 covers 8 bases. The sample comprised PBMCs. This TCR derives from a woman in her 40s in good health and CMV-seropositive. The CDR3 DNA reads TGTGCCAGCAGCATACGAGGACAGGGCCTATCCTACGAGCAGTACTTC. Residues: CASSIRGQGLSYEQYF.